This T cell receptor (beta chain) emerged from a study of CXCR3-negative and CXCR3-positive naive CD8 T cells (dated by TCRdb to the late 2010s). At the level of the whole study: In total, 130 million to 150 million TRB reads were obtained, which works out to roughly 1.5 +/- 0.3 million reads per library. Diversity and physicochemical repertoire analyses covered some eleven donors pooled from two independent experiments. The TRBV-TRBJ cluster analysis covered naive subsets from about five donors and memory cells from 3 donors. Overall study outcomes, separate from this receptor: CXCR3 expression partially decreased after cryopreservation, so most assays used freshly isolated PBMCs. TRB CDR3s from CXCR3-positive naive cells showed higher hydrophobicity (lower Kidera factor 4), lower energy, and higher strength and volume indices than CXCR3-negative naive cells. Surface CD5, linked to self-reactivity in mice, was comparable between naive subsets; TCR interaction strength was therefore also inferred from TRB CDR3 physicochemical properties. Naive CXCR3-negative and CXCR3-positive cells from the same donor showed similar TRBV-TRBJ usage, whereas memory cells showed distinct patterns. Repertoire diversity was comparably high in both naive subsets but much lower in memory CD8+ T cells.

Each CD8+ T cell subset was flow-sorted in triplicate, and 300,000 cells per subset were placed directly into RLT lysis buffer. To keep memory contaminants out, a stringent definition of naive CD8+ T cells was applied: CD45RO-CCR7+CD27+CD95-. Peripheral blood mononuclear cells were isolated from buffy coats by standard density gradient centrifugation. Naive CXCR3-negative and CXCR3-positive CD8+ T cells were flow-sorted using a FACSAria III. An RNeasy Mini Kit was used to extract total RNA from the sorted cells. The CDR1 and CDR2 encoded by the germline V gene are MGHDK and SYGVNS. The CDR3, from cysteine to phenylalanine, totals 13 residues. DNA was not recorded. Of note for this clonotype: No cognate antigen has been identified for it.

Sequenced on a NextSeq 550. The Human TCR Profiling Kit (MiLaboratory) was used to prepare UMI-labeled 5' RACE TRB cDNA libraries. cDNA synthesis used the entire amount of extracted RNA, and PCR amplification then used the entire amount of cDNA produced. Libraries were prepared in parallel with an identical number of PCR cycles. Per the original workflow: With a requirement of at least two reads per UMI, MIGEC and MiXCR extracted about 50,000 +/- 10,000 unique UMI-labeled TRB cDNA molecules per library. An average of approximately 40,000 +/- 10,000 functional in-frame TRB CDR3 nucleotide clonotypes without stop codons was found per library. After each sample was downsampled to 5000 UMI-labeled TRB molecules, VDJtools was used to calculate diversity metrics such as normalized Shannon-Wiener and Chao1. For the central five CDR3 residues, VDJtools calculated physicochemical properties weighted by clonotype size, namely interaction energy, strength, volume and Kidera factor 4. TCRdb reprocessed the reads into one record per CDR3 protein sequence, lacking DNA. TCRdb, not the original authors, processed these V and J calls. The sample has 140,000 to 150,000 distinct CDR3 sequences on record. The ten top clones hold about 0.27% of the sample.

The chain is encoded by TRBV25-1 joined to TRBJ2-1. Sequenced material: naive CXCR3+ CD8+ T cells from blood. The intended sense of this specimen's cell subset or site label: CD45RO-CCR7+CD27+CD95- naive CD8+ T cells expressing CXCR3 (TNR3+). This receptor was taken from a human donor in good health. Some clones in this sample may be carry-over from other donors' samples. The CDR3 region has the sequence CASSEQLINEQFF.